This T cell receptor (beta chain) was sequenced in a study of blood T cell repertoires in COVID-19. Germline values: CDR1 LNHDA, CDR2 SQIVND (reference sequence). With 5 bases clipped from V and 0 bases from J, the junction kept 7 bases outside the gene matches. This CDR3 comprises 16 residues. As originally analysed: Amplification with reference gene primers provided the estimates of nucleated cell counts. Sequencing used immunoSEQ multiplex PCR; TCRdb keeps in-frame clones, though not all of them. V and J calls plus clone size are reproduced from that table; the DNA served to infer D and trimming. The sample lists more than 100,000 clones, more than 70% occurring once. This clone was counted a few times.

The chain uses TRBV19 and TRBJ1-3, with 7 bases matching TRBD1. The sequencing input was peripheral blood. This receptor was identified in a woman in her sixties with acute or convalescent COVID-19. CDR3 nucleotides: TGTGCCAGTAGTTCTCCGGGACAGCCCTCTGGAAACACCATATATTTT. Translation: CASSSPGQPSGNTIYF. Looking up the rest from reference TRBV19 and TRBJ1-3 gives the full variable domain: DGGITQSPKYLFRKEGQNVTLSCEQNLNHDAMYWYRQDPGQGLRLIYYSQIVNDFQKGDIAEGYSVSREKKESFPLTVTSAQKNPTAFYLCASSSPGQPSGNTIYFGEGSWLTVV.